One T cell receptor (beta chain) is described in this entry. Sequenced by immunoSEQ multiplex PCR; TCRdb stores in-frame clones only, minus some. Of around 190,000 clones detected, around 90% appear once; the ten largest clones hold approximately 1.4%. This entry comes from a study of control samples from healthy donors and cancer patients. Material for sequencing was blood. The clonotype was recovered from a young man in good health.

The CDR3 sequence is CAWSGYYGYTF. In nucleotides, the CDR3 is TGTGCCTGGAGCGGATACTATGGCTACACCTTC. The chain recombines TRBV30 with TRBJ1-2; D unresolved. Looked up from germline, CDR1 is GTSNPN and CDR2 is SVGIG (reference sequence). This CDR3 region has 11 residues. The ends were cut back, 3 bases at V and 3 bases at J, with 5 bases in the middle.